These T cell receptor beta chains were read from a single sample in a study of blood T cell repertoires in COVID-19. This table comes from immunoSEQ multiplex PCR, and its TCRdb copy is limited to in-frame clones, with some not included. The sample lists about 160,000 clones; around 85% were seen once. Sequenced material: peripheral blood. These TCRs come from a human donor with acute or convalescent COVID-19. The donor label of this sample is uncertain. Both conserved end residues are part of each CDR3. A D gene is named only where the DNA matches it firmly. The size field is filled for only some rows; it gives once, few, many or a size class.

v_call	j_call	d_call	clone_size	cdr3_aa	cdr3_nt
TRBV2	TRBJ1-6	.	.	CASSDGGSISPLHF	TGTGCCAGCTCGGACGGCGGGAGCATTTCACCCCTCCACTTT
TRBV5-1	TRBJ1-3	TRBD1	.	CASPRTGTGGNTIYF	TGCGCCAGCCCCAGGACAGGGACCGGGGGAAACACCATATATTTT
TRBV30	TRBJ2-2	.	.	CAWRPGPGTGELFF	TGTGCCTGGAGACCGGGTCCTGGGACCGGGGAGCTGTTTTTT
TRBV7-9	TRBJ1-5	.	.	CASSLEANQPQHF	TGTGCCAGCAGCTTAGAAGCGAATCAGCCCCAGCATTTT
TRBV6-5	TRBJ1-1	.	once	CASSYTITRNTEAFF	TGTGCCAGCAGTTACACCATTACAAGGAACACTGAAGCTTTCTTT
TRBV4-1	TRBJ2-7	TRBD1	.	CASSQLDLGTGVYEQYF	TGCGCCAGCAGCCAATTGGATCTTGGGACAGGAGTCTACGAGCAGTACTTC
TRBV2	TRBJ1-1	.	.	CASSENSRKAFF	TGTGCCAGCAGTGAGAACAGCCGTAAAGCTTTCTTT
TRBV7-2	TRBJ2-7	.	.	CASSLITGYEQYF	TGTGCCAGCAGCTTAATCACAGGCTACGAGCAGTACTTC
TRBV3-1/TRBV3-2	TRBJ1-6	.	.	CASSFDSAYNSPLHF	TGTGCCAGCAGCTTCGACAGCGCCTATAATTCACCCCTCCACTTT
TRBV5-1	TRBJ2-5	.	.	CASSHGQLQETQYF	TGCGCCAGCAGTCATGGACAGCTCCAAGAGACCCAGTACTTC
TRBV30	TRBJ1-1	.	.	CAWSAPGESAEAFF	TGTGCCTGGAGTGCTCCAGGGGAGTCGGCTGAAGCTTTCTTT
TRBV28	TRBJ1-5	.	.	CATGGLSQPQHF	TGTGCCACCGGCGGGTTAAGTCAGCCCCAGCATTTT
TRBV9	TRBJ1-1	TRBD1	.	CASSTTDRVGTEAFF	TGTGCCAGCAGCACTACGGACAGGGTAGGAACTGAAGCTTTCTTT
TRBV12-3/TRBV12-4	TRBJ2-7	.	.	CASSLYRYEQYF	TGTGCCAGCAGTTTATACAGATACGAGCAGTACTTC
TRBV6-1	TRBJ1-2	TRBD1	.	CASSEARNRGILGYTF	TGTGCCAGCAGTGAAGCGCGTAACAGGGGGATCCTGGGCTACACCTTC
TRBV9	TRBJ1-1	.	few	CASSADVTAAPEAFF	TGTGCCAGCAGCGCCGACGTAACTGCGGCACCTGAAGCTTTCTTT
TRBV29-1	TRBJ1-1	.	.	CSAGRAGTEAFF	TGCAGCGCCGGACGGGCGGGTACTGAAGCTTTCTTT